The T cell receptor beta chain described here comes from a study of T cell responses to AZD1222 COVID-19 vaccine. Overall study: Pooled in the analysis were second doses at about 4 or about 12 weeks. Findings and limits, study-wide: The donor group comprised mostly white British people and more females; the analysis possibly underestimated clonal diversity. Spike-specific TCR breadth and depth both grew after two AZD1222 doses. Unmutated variant regions are reportedly the target of nearly half of TCRs that are spike-specific.

CDR1 and CDR2 from the germline V gene are LGHNA and YSLEER. This CDR3 comprises 12 residues. V was pared by 0 bases and J by 8 bases, with 5 bases between. In the case of this clone: Its antigen remains unidentified.

Some clones are missing from TCRdb's copy, which holds only in-frame ones; the method was immunoSEQ multiplex PCR. The sample holds 95,000 to 150,000 clones, approximately 92% seen once. The receptor's source is an adult in good health. This chain connects TRBV4-3 to TRBJ2-1; no clear D. The sample in question was peripheral blood, obtained on day 0 of AZD1222 vaccination. DNA for the CDR3: TGCGCCAGCAGCCAAGATATGGATGAGCAGTTCTTC. Translated, it gives CASSQDMDEQFF.